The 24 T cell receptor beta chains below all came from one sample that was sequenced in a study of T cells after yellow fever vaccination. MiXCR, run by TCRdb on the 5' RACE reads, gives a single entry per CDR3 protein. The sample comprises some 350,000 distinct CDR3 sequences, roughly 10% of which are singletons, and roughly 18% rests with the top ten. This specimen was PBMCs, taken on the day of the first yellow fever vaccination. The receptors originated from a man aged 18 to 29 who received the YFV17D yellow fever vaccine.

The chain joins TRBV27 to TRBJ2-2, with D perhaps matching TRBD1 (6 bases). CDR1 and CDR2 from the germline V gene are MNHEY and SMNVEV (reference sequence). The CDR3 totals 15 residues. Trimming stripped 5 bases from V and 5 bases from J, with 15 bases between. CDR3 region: CASSRDRFSTGELFF. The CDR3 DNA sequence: TGTGCCAGCAGTCGAGACAGGTTTTCGACCGGGGAGCTGTTTTTT.

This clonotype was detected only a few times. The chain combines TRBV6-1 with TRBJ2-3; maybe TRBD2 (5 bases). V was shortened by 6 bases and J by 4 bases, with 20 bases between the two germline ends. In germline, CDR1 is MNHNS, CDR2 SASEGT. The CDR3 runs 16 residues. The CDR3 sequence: CASSPARRGGPDTQYF. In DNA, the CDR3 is TGTGCCAGCAGCCCTGCTCGGCGCGGAGGACCAGATACGCAGTATTTT.

DNA for the CDR3: TGTGCCAGCAGCTTAGCGGGGGGAGACAGGGCGAACACTGAAGCTTTCTTT. Protein product: CASSLAGGDRANTEAFF. The chain carries TRBV7-9 and TRBJ1-1; 7 nucleotides align to TRBD1. CDR3 length: 17 amino acids. J was trimmed by 1 base and V by 0 bases; bases with no gene match: 8. CDR1 and CDR2 (germline): SEHNR, FQNEAQ (reference sequence).

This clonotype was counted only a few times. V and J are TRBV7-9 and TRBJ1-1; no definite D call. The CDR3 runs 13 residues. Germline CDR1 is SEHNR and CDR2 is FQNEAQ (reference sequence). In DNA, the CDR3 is TGTGCTACCAGCTTAGACGGAGGCACTGAAGCTTTCTTT. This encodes CATSLDGGTEAFF.

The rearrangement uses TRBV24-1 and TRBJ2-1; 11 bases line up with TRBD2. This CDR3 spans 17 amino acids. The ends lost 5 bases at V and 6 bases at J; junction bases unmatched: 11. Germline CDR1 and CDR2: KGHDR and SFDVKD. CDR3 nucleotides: TGTGCCACCAGTGGTATAGAGCTAGCGGGGGGCGGCAATGAGCAGTTCTTC. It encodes CATSGIELAGGGNEQFF.

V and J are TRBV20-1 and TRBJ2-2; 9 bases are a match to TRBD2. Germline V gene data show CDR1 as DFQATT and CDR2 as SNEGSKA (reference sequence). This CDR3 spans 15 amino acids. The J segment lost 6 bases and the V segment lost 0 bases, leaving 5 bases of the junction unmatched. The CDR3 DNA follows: TGCAGTGCTAGAGATCTTGCGGGGGGGCCCGGGGAGCTGTTTTTT. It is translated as CSARDLAGGPGELFF.

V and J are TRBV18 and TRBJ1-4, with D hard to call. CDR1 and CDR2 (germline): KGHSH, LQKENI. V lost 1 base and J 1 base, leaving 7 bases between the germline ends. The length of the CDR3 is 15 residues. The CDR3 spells CASSPLQGTNEKLFF. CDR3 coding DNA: TGTGCCAGCTCACCACTCCAAGGAACTAATGAAAAACTGTTTTTT.

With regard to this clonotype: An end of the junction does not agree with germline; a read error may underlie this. CDR3 in DNA: TGTGCTAGTGGTTGGAGGTTGGATTTT. It codes for CASGWRLDF. The chain is built from TRBV12-5 and TRBJ2-3; TRBD2 is a possible D gene (5 bases). Germline values: CDR1 LGHNT, CDR2 FRNRAP. The CDR3 spans 9 residues.

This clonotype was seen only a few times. The CDR3 bases are TGTGCCAGCAGTTTAATGGCAGGGCCCTCTTCCATCACAGATACGCAGTATTTT. Translating it yields CASSLMAGPSSITDTQYF. The chain carries TRBV27 and TRBJ2-3; a weak D match, TRBD1 (5 bases). CDR3 size: 18 residues. Germline loops: CDR1 MNHEY, CDR2 SMNVEV (reference sequence). Trimming took 2 bases from V and 2 from J, leaving 20 bases between them.

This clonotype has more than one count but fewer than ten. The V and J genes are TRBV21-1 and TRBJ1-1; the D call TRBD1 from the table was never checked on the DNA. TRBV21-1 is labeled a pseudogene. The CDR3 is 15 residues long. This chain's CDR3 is CASSKVRGRDTEAFF. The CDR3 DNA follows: TGTGCCAGCAGCAAAGTCCGGGGGCGGGACACTGAAGCTTTCTTT.

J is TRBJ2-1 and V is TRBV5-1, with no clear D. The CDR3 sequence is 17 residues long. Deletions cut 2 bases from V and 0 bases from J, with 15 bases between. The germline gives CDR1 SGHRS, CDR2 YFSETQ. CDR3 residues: CASSFGSTASSYNEQFF. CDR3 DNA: TGCGCCAGCAGCTTCGGGTCGACTGCCAGCTCCTACAATGAGCAGTTCTTC.

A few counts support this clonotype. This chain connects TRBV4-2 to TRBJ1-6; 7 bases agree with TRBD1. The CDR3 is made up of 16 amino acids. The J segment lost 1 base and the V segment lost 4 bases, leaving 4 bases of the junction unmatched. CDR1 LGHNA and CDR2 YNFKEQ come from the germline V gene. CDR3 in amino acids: CASSLGGGSYNSPLHF. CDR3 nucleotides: TGTGCCAGCAGCCTAGGGGGCGGTTCCTATAATTCACCCCTCCACTTT.

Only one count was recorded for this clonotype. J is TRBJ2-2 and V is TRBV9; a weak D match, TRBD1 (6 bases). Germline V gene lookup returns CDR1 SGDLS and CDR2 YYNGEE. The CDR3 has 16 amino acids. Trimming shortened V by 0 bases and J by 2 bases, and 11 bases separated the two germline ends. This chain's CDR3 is CASSVAGQTNTGELFF. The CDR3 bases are TGTGCCAGCAGCGTAGCAGGACAGACTAACACCGGGGAGCTGTTTTTT.

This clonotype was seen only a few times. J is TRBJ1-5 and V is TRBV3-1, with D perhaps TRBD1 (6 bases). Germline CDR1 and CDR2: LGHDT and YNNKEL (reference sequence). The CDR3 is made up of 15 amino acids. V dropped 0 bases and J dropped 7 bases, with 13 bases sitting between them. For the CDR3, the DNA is TGTGCCAGCAGCCAAGACGTAGTCGGGGGCCAGCCCCAGCATTTT. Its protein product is CASSQDVVGGQPQHF. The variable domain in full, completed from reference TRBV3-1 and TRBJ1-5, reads DTAVSQTPKYLVTQMGNDKSIKCEQNLGHDTMYWYKQDSKKFLKIMFSYNNKELIINETVPNRFSPKSPDKAHLNLHINSLELGDSAVYFCASSQDVVGGQPQHFGDGTRLSIL.

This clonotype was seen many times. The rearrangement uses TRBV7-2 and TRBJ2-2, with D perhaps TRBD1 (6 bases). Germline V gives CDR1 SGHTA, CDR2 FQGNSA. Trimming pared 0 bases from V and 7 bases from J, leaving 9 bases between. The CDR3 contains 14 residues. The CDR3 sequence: CASSLATGNGELFF. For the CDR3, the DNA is TGTGCCAGCAGCTTAGCCACAGGGAACGGGGAGCTGTTTTTT.

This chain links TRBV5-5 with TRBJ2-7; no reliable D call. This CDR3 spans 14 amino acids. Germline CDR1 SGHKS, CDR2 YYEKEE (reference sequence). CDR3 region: CASSLLSASYERYV. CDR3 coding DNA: TGTGCCAGCAGCTTGTTGTCTGCATCCTACGAGCGGTACGTC.

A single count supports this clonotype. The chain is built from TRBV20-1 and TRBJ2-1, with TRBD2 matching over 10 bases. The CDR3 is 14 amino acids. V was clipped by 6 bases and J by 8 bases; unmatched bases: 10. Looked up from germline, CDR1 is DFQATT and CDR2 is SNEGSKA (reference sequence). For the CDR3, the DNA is TGCAGTGCGCCTACCGGGACTAGCGTCTATGAGCAGTTCTTC. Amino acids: CSAPTGTSVYEQFF.

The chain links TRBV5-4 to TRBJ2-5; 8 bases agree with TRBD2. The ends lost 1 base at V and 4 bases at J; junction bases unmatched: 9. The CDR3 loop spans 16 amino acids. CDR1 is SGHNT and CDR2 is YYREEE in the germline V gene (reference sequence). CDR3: CASSLSGGGSGETQYF. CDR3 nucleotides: TGTGCCAGCAGCTTGTCGGGGGGGGGATCAGGAGAGACCCAGTACTTC.

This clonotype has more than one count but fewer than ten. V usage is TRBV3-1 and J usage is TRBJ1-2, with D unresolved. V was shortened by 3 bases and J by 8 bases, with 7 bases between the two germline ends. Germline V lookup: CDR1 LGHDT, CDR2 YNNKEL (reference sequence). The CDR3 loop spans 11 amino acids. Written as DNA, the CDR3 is TGTGCCAGCAGCCAGGCTGGCGGCTACACCTTC. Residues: CASSQAGGYTF.

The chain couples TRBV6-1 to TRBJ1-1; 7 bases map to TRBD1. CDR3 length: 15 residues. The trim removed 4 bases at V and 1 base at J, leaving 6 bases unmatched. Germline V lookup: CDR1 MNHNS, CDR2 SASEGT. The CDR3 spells CASSARQGGNTEAFF. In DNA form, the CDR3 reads TGTGCCAGCAGTGCGCGACAGGGTGGGAACACTGAAGCTTTCTTT.

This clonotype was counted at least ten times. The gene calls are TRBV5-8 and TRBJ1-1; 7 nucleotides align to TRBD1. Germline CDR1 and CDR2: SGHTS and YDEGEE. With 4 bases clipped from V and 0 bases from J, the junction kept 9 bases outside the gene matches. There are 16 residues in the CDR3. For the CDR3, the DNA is TGTGCCAGCAGCATATACACAGGGGCCATGAACACTGAAGCTTTCTTT. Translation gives CASSIYTGAMNTEAFF.

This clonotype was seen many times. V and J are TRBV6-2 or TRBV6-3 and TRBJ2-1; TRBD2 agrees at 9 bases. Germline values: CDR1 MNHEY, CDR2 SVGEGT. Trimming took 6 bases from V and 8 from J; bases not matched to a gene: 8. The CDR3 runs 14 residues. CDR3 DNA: TGTGCCAGCAGACGAGCGGGGGGTAGCCATGAGCAGTTCTTC. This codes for CASRRAGGSHEQFF.

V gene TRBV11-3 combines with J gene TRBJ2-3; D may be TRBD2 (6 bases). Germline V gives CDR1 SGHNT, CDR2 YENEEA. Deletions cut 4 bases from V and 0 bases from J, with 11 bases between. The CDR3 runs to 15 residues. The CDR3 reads CASSSGRESTDTQYF. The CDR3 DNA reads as TGTGCCAGCAGCTCAGGGCGGGAAAGCACAGATACGCAGTATTTT.

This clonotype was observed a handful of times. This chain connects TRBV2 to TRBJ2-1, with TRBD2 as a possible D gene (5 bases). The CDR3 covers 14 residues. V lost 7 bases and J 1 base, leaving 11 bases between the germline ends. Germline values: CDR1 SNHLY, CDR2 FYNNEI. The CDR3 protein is CASKFRGSYNEQFF. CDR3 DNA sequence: TGTGCCAGCAAATTCCGAGGGTCCTACAATGAGCAGTTCTTC. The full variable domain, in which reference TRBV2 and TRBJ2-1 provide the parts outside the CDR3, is EPEVTQTPSHQVTQMGQEVILRCVPISNHLYFYWYRQILGQKVEFLVSFYNNEISEKSEIFDDQFSVERPDGSNFTLKIRSTKLEDSAMYFCASKFRGSYNEQFFGPGTRLTVL.